This T cell receptor beta chain came from a study of CD8 T cells in Susac syndrome. Study-level findings and limits: Acknowledgment was made by the study that its TCR sequencing and HLA analysis involved a relatively small number of individuals.

On this clonotype itself: Its antigen remains unknown.

Reverse transcription used 0.5 to 1 ug RNA and random hexamers. Amplification of TCR beta CDR3 was carried out by immunoSEQ multiplex PCR, which covered 54 Vbeta and 13 Jbeta segments. TCRdb itself ran the immunoSEQ multiplex PCR reads through MiXCR, one entry per CDR3 protein. The top ten hold 0.18% of the sample, which has fewer than 350,000 distinct CDR3 sequences, about nine tenths seen once. J gave up 6 bases and V 4 bases, and 17 bases lay outside the gene matches. This CDR3 spans 19 amino acids. From germline, CDR1 is MNHEY and CDR2 SVGEGT. The multiple sclerosis controls were treatment-naive patients, and their relapsing-remitting disease was stable or active. Negative isolation was applied to CD8+ and CD4+ T cells, and FACS enrichment was applied to TEMRA cells.

The sequenced sample consisted of CD8+ T cells from PBMCs. The chain couples TRBV6-2 or TRBV6-3 to TRBJ2-1; TRBD1 matches at 11 bases. This receptor was taken from a human donor with multiple sclerosis. The CDR3 sequence: CASSSDLYGTGGLRNEQFF. The CDR3 region has the DNA TGTGCCAGCAGTTCCGACCTTTACGGGACAGGGGGGCTACGCAATGAGCAGTTCTTC.